This T cell receptor beta chain was observed in a study of cytomegalovirus exposure and HLA in healthy donors. The CDR3 runs to 22 residues. Germline V gives CDR1 SGHTA, CDR2 FQGTGA. The junction had 24 bases not matched to a gene; V was cut back by 6 bases and J by 5 bases. The PCR employed 60 Vbeta primers together with 13 Jbeta primers. The data were produced by immunoSEQ multiplex PCR, yet TCRdb's version contains in-frame clones alone and is incomplete. The sample has about 190,000 clones, 70% to 75% seen once. This sequence joins TRBV7-3 and TRBJ2-1, with 14 bases matching TRBD2. This receptor was obtained from a man aged 25 to 40 in good health and CMV-seropositive. The sequencing sample was made of PBMCs. In nucleotides, the CDR3 is TGTGCCAGCAGTCCCCGGGACAGGGGACTAGCGGGAGTAAAGCTCAACCACAATGAGCAGTTCTTC. This codes for CASSPRDRGLAGVKLNHNEQFF.